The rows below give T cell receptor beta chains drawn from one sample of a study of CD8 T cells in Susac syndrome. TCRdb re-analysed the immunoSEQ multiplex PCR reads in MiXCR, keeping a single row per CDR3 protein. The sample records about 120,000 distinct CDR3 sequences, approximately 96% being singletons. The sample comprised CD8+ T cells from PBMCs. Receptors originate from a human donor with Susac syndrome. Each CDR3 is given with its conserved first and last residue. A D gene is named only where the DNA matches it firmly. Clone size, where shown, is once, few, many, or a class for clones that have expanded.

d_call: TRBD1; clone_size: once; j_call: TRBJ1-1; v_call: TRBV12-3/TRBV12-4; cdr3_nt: TGTGCCAGCAGGCGCGGACAGGCAGTAAACACTGAAGCTTTCTTT; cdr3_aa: CASRRGQAVNTEAFF
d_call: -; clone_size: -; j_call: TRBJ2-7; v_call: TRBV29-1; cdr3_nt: TGCAGCGTTGGCGGGACCCCCTACGAGCAGTACTTC; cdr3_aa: CSVGGTPYEQYF
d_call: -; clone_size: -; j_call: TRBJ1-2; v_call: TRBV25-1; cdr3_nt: TGTGCCAGCAGTGACTCGTTAAAGGGCTATGGCTACACCTTC; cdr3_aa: CASSDSLKGYGYTF
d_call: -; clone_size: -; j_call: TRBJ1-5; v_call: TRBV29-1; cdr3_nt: TGCAGCGTTGCCGGGGTCGGCAATCAGCCCCAGCATTTT; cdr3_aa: CSVAGVGNQPQHF
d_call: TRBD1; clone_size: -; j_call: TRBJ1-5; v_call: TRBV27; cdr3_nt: TGTGCCAGCAGTCCCGGGACGGGACAGTTCAATCAGCCCCAGCATTTT; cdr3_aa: CASSPGTGQFNQPQHF
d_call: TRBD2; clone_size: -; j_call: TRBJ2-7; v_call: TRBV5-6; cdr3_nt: TGTGCCAGCAGCTCCCATATGTCGGGGGGTTCTCCATACTACGAGCAGTACTTC; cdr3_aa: CASSSHMSGGSPYYEQYF
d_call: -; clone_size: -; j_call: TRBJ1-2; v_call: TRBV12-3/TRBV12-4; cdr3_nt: TGTGCCAGCAGCCCCCTTGGGGACTATGGCTACACCTTC; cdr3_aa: CASSPLGDYGYTF
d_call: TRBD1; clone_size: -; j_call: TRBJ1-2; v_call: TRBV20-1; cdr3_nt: TGCAGTGCTAGAGTTGAAGGGACAGGGGAAGATGGCTACACCTTC; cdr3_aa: CSARVEGTGEDGYTF
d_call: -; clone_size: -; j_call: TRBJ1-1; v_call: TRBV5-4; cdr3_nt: TGTGCCAGCAGCCCCGAAAGTTACCGGGGTGAAGCTTTCTTT; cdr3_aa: CASSPESYRGEAFF
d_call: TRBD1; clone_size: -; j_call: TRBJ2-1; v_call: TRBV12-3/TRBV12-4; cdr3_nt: TGTGCCAGCAGTCCCGGGACAGGGTTAATGGATGAGCAGTTCTTC; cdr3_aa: CASSPGTGLMDEQFF
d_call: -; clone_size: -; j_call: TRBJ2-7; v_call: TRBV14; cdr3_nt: TGTGCCAGCAGCCACCAGCCGTACGAGCAGTACTTC; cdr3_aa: CASSHQPYEQYF
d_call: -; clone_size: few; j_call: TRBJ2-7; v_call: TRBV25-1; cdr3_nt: TGTGCCAGCAGTGAAGGGGGCGGCTACGAGCAGTACTTC; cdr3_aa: CASSEGGGYEQYF
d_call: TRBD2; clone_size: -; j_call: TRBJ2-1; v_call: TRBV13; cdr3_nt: TGTGCCAGCAGCCCGCGGGGGATGGGGTACAATGAGCAGTTCTTC; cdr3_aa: CASSPRGMGYNEQFF
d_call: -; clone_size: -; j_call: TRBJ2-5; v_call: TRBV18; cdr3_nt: TGTGCCAGCTCACCAGAACCGCTCCAAGAGACCCAGTACTTC; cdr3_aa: CASSPEPLQETQYF
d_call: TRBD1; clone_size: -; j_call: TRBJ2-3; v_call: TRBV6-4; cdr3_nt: TGTGCCAGCAGTGACTCGAAAGACAGGGCCACAGATACGCAGTATTTT; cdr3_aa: CASSDSKDRATDTQYF
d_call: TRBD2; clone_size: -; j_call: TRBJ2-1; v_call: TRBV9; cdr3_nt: TGTGCCAGCAGCGAGCCTATAGCGGGTAGTAATGAGCAGTTCTTC; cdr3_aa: CASSEPIAGSNEQFF
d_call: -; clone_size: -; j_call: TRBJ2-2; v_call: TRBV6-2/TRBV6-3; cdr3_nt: TGTGCCAGCCAACGTTATGAGGCGAACACCGGGGAGCTGTTTTTT; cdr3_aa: CASQRYEANTGELFF
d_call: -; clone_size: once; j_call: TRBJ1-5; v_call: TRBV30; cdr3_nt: TGTGCCTGGAGTGTACTCGGTCAGCCCCAGCATTTT; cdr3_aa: CAWSVLGQPQHF
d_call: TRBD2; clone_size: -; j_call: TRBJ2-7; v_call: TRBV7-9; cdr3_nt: TGTGCCAGCAGCCCTAGAGCGGGACCTCTCTACGAGCAGTACTTC; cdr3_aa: CASSPRAGPLYEQYF
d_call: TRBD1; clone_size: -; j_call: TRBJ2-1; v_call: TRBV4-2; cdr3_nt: TGTGCCAGCAGCCTCAACAGCGGCGGTCCGACAGGGGGTGAGCAGTTCTTC; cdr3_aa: CASSLNSGGPTGGEQFF
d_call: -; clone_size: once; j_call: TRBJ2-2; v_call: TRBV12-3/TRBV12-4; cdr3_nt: TGTGCCACTCGAGGGGGGTCGAACACCGGGGAGCTGTTTTTT; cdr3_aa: CATRGGSNTGELFF
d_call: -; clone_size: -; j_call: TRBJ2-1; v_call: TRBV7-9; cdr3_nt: TGTGCCAGCAGCTTAGGAGCGGAAGGTCCCATTGTTGATGAGCAGTTCTTC; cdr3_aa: CASSLGAEGPIVDEQFF
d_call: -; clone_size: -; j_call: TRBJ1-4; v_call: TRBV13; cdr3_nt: TGTGCCAGCAGCTTAGTGGGGTGGAGTGAAGAAAAACTGTTTTTT; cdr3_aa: CASSLVGWSEEKLFF
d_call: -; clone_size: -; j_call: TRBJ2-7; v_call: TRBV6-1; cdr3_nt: TGTGCCAGCAGCCCCCTTATTTCCGTCAAGCGGGACGAGCAGTACTTC; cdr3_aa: CASSPLISVKRDEQYF
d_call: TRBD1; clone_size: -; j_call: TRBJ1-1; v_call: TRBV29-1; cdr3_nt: TGCAGCGTGCCCTCAGGGGGGCACACTGAAGCTTTCTTT; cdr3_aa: CSVPSGGHTEAFF
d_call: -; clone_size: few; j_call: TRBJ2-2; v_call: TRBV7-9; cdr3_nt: TGTGCCAGCAGCTCCTTTGGCGGGGAGCTGTTTTTT; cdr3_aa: CASSSFGGELFF
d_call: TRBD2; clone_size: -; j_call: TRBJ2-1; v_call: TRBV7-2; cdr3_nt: TGTGCCAGCAGGGGACTAGCGAAATACAATGAGCAGTTCTTC; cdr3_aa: CASRGLAKYNEQFF
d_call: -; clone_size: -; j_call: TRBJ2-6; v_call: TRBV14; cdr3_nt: TGTGCCAGCAGCCCCTTAGCTGGGGCCAACGTCCTGACTTTC; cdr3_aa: CASSPLAGANVLTF
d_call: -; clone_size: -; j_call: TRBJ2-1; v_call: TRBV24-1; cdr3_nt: TGTGCCACCCACCAAGACAGGTTCTCCTACAATGAGCAGTTCTTC; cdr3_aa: CATHQDRFSYNEQFF
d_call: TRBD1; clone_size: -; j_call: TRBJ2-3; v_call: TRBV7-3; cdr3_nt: TGTGCCAGCAGCCGGGGACAGACTAGCACAGATACGCAGTATTTT; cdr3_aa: CASSRGQTSTDTQYF
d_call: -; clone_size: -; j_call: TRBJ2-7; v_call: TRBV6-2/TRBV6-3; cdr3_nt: TGTGCCAGCAGTCTGGACGCATACTCCTACGAGCAGTACTTC; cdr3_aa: CASSLDAYSYEQYF
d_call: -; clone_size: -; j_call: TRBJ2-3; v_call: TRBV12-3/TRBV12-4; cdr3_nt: TGTGCCAGCAGTCCCTCTTTGGGAACAGATACGCAGTATTTT; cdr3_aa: CASSPSLGTDTQYF
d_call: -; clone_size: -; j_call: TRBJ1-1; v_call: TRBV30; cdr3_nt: TGTGCCTGGAGTGTACGGCTGGCTGAAGCTTTCTTT; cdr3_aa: CAWSVRLAEAFF
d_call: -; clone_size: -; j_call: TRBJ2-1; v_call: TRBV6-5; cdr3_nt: TGTGCCAGCAGCTATATGAGCTCCTACAATGAGCAGTTCTTC; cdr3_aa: CASSYMSSYNEQFF
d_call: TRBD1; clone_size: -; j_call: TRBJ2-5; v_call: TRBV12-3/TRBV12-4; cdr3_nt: TGTGCCAGCACGACAGGGGACCAAGAGACCCAGTACTTC; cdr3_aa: CASTTGDQETQYF
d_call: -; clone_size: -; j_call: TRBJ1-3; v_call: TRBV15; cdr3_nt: TGTGCCACCAGCAGAGATCGAGGCTCTGGAAACACCATATATTTT; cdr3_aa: CATSRDRGSGNTIYF
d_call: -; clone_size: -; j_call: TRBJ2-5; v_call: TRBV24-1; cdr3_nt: TGTGCCACCCTGCACCCCGATAGACCAGGGGTTCCGGACCAAGAGACCCAGTACTTC; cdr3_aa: CATLHPDRPGVPDQETQYF
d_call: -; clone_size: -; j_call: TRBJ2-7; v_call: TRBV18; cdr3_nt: TGTGCCAGCTCACCCCCGGCTAGTAACGAGCAGTACTTC; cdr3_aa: CASSPPASNEQYF
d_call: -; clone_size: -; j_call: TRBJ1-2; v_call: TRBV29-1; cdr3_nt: TGCAGCGTCGGGGACGGGGTGGGTGGCTACACCTTC; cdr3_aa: CSVGDGVGGYTF
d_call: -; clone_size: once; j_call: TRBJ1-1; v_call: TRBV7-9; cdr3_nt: TGTGCCAGCAGTCCCCTAGCAGGGAACACTGAAGCTTTCTTT; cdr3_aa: CASSPLAGNTEAFF
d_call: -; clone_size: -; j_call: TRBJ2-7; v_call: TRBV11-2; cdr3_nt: TGTGCCAGCAGCTTAGAACAGGGTGGGTCCTACGAGCAGTACTTC; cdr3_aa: CASSLEQGGSYEQYF
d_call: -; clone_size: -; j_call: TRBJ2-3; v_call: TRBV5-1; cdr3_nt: TGCGCCAGCAGCCCCCGAGGTGGTCGCACAGATACGCAGTATTTT; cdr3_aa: CASSPRGGRTDTQYF
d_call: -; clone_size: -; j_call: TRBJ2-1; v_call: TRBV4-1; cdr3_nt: TGCGCCAGCAGCCAAGATCGGCCCGCTGAGCAGTTCTTC; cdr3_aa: CASSQDRPAEQFF